A selection of T cell receptor beta chains follows, all from one sample in a study of blood T cell repertoires in COVID-19. Some clones are missing from TCRdb's copy, which holds only in-frame ones; the method was immunoSEQ multiplex PCR. The sample lists roughly 220,000 clones; 70% to 90% were seen once. The sequenced sample was peripheral blood. Receptors were obtained from a man in his forties or fifties who had recovered from COVID-19. CDR3s include the opening cysteine and the closing phenylalanine or tryptophan. A D gene is named only where the DNA matches it firmly. The size field is filled for only some rows; it gives once, few, many or a size class.

D gene: .
V gene: TRBV15
clone size: once
J gene: TRBJ1-1
CDR3 DNA: TGTGCCACCAGCAGACTGACAGAAGGGAACACTGAAGCTTTCTTT
CDR3 protein: CATSRLTEGNTEAFF

D gene: TRBD2
V gene: TRBV28
clone size: .
J gene: TRBJ2-7
CDR3 DNA: TGTGCCAGCAGTTCTACCGGGACTAGCGTCTCCTTC
CDR3 protein: CASSSTGTSVSF

D gene: .
V gene: TRBV19
clone size: .
J gene: TRBJ2-1
CDR3 DNA: TGTGCCAGTAGTATGTTGAGGACTGGACTCTACAATGAGCAGTTCTTC
CDR3 protein: CASSMLRTGLYNEQFF

D gene: TRBD2
V gene: TRBV27
clone size: .
J gene: TRBJ2-1
CDR3 DNA: TGTGCCAGCAGGACCTCTAGCGGGAGTGGCAATGAGCAGTTCTTC
CDR3 protein: CASRTSSGSGNEQFF

D gene: TRBD2
V gene: TRBV5-1
clone size: .
J gene: TRBJ2-2
CDR3 DNA: TGCGCCAGCAGAACTAGCGGGGGCACCGGGGAGCTGTTTTTT
CDR3 protein: CASRTSGGTGELFF

D gene: TRBD1
V gene: TRBV5-1
clone size: .
J gene: TRBJ1-2
CDR3 DNA: TGCGCCAGCAGCTCGTCTACCACCGGACAGGGAGATCTCTTC
CDR3 protein: CASSSSTTGQGDLF

D gene: TRBD2
V gene: TRBV5-1
clone size: once
J gene: TRBJ2-3
CDR3 DNA: TGCGCCAGCAGCTTCGGGGGCGCGGGAGGAGATACGCAGTATTTT
CDR3 protein: CASSFGGAGGDTQYF

D gene: .
V gene: TRBV7-8
clone size: .
J gene: TRBJ2-3
CDR3 DNA: TGTGCCAGCAGCCCAAATTCGAGGGATACGCAGTATTTT
CDR3 protein: CASSPNSRDTQYF

D gene: TRBD2
V gene: TRBV6-5
clone size: many
J gene: TRBJ2-3
CDR3 DNA: TGTGCCAGCAGCGTGATCAGCGGGACGGCAGATACGCAGTATTTT
CDR3 protein: CASSVISGTADTQYF

D gene: TRBD1
V gene: TRBV5-1
clone size: .
J gene: TRBJ1-2
CDR3 DNA: TGCGCCAGCAGCTTTTTCGGGCAGGGGGATGGCTACACCTTC
CDR3 protein: CASSFFGQGDGYTF

D gene: .
V gene: TRBV18
clone size: .
J gene: TRBJ1-3
CDR3 DNA: TGTGCCAGCTCCCATTCGGGACTCACGAGCTCTGGAAACACCATATATTTT
CDR3 protein: CASSHSGLTSSGNTIYF

D gene: .
V gene: TRBV28
clone size: .
J gene: TRBJ2-1
CDR3 DNA: TGTGCCAGCAACAGTCCGATCGGGACAAAGCAGTTCTTC
CDR3 protein: CASNSPIGTKQFF

D gene: .
V gene: TRBV28
clone size: few
J gene: TRBJ2-7
CDR3 DNA: TGTGCCAGCAGGACCGGGTTGGGCTACGAGCAGTACTTC
CDR3 protein: CASRTGLGYEQYF

D gene: .
V gene: TRBV27
clone size: .
J gene: TRBJ2-7
CDR3 DNA: TGTGCCAGCAGTGTCCAATCGACCCGGGGAGAGCAGTACTTC
CDR3 protein: CASSVQSTRGEQYF

D gene: TRBD2
V gene: TRBV30
clone size: .
J gene: TRBJ2-1
CDR3 DNA: TGTGCCTGGGATAGCGGGTGGTTGAGGAATGAGCAGTTCTTC
CDR3 protein: CAWDSGWLRNEQFF

D gene: .
V gene: TRBV6-5
clone size: many
J gene: TRBJ1-6
CDR3 DNA: TGTGCCAGCATAAACTCCTATAATTCACCCCTCCACTTT
CDR3 protein: CASINSYNSPLHF

D gene: .
V gene: TRBV7-9
clone size: .
J gene: TRBJ2-7
CDR3 DNA: TGTGCCAGCAGCCAGGGGGGAGGCACATACGAGCAGTACTTC
CDR3 protein: CASSQGGGTYEQYF

D gene: TRBD1
V gene: TRBV27
clone size: .
J gene: TRBJ2-7
CDR3 DNA: TGTGCCAGCAGTCCGAGACAGGGATCCGACGAGCAGTACTTC
CDR3 protein: CASSPRQGSDEQYF

D gene: TRBD2
V gene: TRBV3-1/TRBV3-2
clone size: .
J gene: TRBJ2-4
CDR3 DNA: TGTGCCAGCAGCCACAATTCCGGGGGGATCAAAAACATTCAGTACTTC
CDR3 protein: CASSHNSGGIKNIQYF

D gene: TRBD1
V gene: TRBV24-1
clone size: .
J gene: TRBJ2-2
CDR3 DNA: TGTGCCACCAGTGATCTATCCGGGACAGGGAACACCGGGGAGCTGTTTTTT
CDR3 protein: CATSDLSGTGNTGELFF

D gene: .
V gene: TRBV5-1
clone size: .
J gene: TRBJ1-2
CDR3 DNA: TGCGCCAGCAGCTTACTATCTAACTATGGCTACACCTTC
CDR3 protein: CASSLLSNYGYTF

D gene: TRBD1
V gene: TRBV6-5
clone size: .
J gene: TRBJ1-4
CDR3 DNA: TGTGCCAGCAGTCGACAGGGTGAAAAACTGTTTTTT
CDR3 protein: CASSRQGEKLFF

D gene: .
V gene: TRBV19
clone size: .
J gene: TRBJ2-6
CDR3 DNA: TGTGCCAGCCACAGGGAATCTGGGGCCAACGTCCTGACTTTC
CDR3 protein: CASHRESGANVLTF

D gene: .
V gene: TRBV7-9
clone size: .
J gene: TRBJ2-5
CDR3 DNA: TGTGCCAGCAGCTTCACTAGTGGGCAAGAGACCCAGTACTTC
CDR3 protein: CASSFTSGQETQYF

D gene: TRBD1
V gene: TRBV5-1
clone size: .
J gene: TRBJ2-1
CDR3 DNA: TGCGCCAGCAGCTTGCAACAGGGGCGTTGGAACAATGAGCAGTTCTTC
CDR3 protein: CASSLQQGRWNNEQFF

D gene: .
V gene: TRBV2
clone size: .
J gene: TRBJ2-7
CDR3 DNA: TGTGCCAGCAGTGACGCAGAGACTTTGGCCTACGAGCAGTACTTC
CDR3 protein: CASSDAETLAYEQYF

D gene: TRBD1
V gene: TRBV6-5
clone size: .
J gene: TRBJ1-3
CDR3 DNA: TGTGCCAGCAGGAGACAGGGGGGCCCTGGAAACACCATATATTTT
CDR3 protein: CASRRQGGPGNTIYF

D gene: TRBD2
V gene: TRBV11-2
clone size: .
J gene: TRBJ2-2
CDR3 DNA: TGTGCCAGCAGCTTAGTAGCGGGAGTGTCTGGGGAGCTGTTTTTT
CDR3 protein: CASSLVAGVSGELFF

D gene: TRBD1
V gene: TRBV28
clone size: .
J gene: TRBJ2-7
CDR3 DNA: TGTGCCAGCAGTTACCTAGGGACAGCCACCTACGAGCAGTACTTC
CDR3 protein: CASSYLGTATYEQYF

D gene: .
V gene: TRBV10-3
clone size: .
J gene: TRBJ1-5
CDR3 DNA: TGTGCCATCAGTGTAGGGGACAACAATCAGCCCCAGCATTTT
CDR3 protein: CAISVGDNNQPQHF

D gene: .
V gene: TRBV10-2
clone size: .
J gene: TRBJ2-2
CDR3 DNA: TGCGCCAGCCGGCCAGGAACCGGGGAGCTGTTTTTT
CDR3 protein: CASRPGTGELFF

D gene: .
V gene: TRBV7-6
clone size: .
J gene: TRBJ1-3
CDR3 DNA: TGTGCCAGCAGCTTAATTTCCGGGAGCTCTGGAAACACCATATATTTT
CDR3 protein: CASSLISGSSGNTIYF

D gene: .
V gene: TRBV10-2
clone size: .
J gene: TRBJ1-6
CDR3 DNA: TGCGCCAGCAGGCCCCTCGGGGGGGGTGGCAATTCACCCCTCCACTTT
CDR3 protein: CASRPLGGGGNSPLHF

D gene: TRBD2
V gene: TRBV19
clone size: .
J gene: TRBJ2-1
CDR3 DNA: TGTGCCAGTAGTAGACCAAGTCTAGCGGGAGGGCCAAATGAGCAGTTCTTC
CDR3 protein: CASSRPSLAGGPNEQFF

D gene: TRBD1
V gene: TRBV4-1
clone size: .
J gene: TRBJ2-7
CDR3 DNA: TGCGCCAGCAGCCAAGAGACAGGGACCCCCTACGAGCAGTACTTC
CDR3 protein: CASSQETGTPYEQYF

D gene: TRBD2
V gene: TRBV28
clone size: .
J gene: TRBJ2-5
CDR3 DNA: TGTGCCAGCAGTCCCTGGACTAGCGGGACCCAGTACTTC
CDR3 protein: CASSPWTSGTQYF

D gene: .
V gene: TRBV7-2
clone size: .
J gene: TRBJ1-1
CDR3 DNA: TGTGCCAGCAGCTTAGCAGCAGGGTACACTGAAGCTTTCTTT
CDR3 protein: CASSLAAGYTEAFF

D gene: TRBD1
V gene: TRBV28
clone size: .
J gene: TRBJ2-2
CDR3 DNA: TGTGCCAGCAGTTTACCTGACAGGGTAGTTCTCGGGGAGCTGTTTTTT
CDR3 protein: CASSLPDRVVLGELFF

D gene: .
V gene: TRBV21-1
clone size: .
J gene: TRBJ2-7
CDR3 DNA: TGTGCCAGCAGGGACAGCACCTACGAGCAGTACTTC
CDR3 protein: CASRDSTYEQYF

D gene: TRBD2
V gene: TRBV3-1/TRBV3-2
clone size: .
J gene: TRBJ2-1
CDR3 DNA: TGTGCCAGCAGCCAACTAGCGGGAGTAAGCAATGAGCAGTTCTTC
CDR3 protein: CASSQLAGVSNEQFF

D gene: .
V gene: TRBV7-2
clone size: .
J gene: TRBJ2-7
CDR3 DNA: TGTGCCAGCAGCTTAGACAGGCCTTCCGACCGTTCAATGCAGTACTTC
CDR3 protein: CASSLDRPSDRSMQYF

D gene: TRBD2
V gene: TRBV27
clone size: once
J gene: TRBJ2-2
CDR3 DNA: TGTGCCAGCAGTCCGAGGACTAGCGTTTACACCGGGGAGCTGTTTTTT
CDR3 protein: CASSPRTSVYTGELFF

D gene: .
V gene: TRBV5-1
clone size: .
J gene: TRBJ1-4
CDR3 DNA: TGCGCCAGCAGCCCCGGGACAATCCTTGAAAAACTGTTTTTT
CDR3 protein: CASSPGTILEKLFF

D gene: TRBD2
V gene: TRBV5-4
clone size: .
J gene: TRBJ2-5
CDR3 DNA: TGTGCCAGCAGCTTGACTAGCGGGAAAGGAGAGACCCAGTACTTC
CDR3 protein: CASSLTSGKGETQYF

D gene: .
V gene: TRBV29-1
clone size: .
J gene: TRBJ2-1
CDR3 DNA: TGCAGCGTTGACAGGGACTCCTACAATGAGCAGTTCTTC
CDR3 protein: CSVDRDSYNEQFF

D gene: .
V gene: TRBV2
clone size: .
J gene: TRBJ2-2
CDR3 DNA: TGTGCCAGCAGTGAAGGGCCAGCGGGCGATGGGACCGGGGAGCTGTTTTTT
CDR3 protein: CASSEGPAGDGTGELFF

D gene: .
V gene: TRBV5-4
clone size: .
J gene: TRBJ2-1
CDR3 DNA: TGTGCCAGCAGCTTGACGGCTTTAGGGGTTAATGAGCAGTTCTTC
CDR3 protein: CASSLTALGVNEQFF

D gene: TRBD1
V gene: TRBV2
clone size: .
J gene: TRBJ2-2
CDR3 DNA: TGTGCCAGCAGACCGGACAGGGGGTACGGGGAGCTGTTTTTT
CDR3 protein: CASRPDRGYGELFF

D gene: .
V gene: TRBV5-1
clone size: .
J gene: TRBJ1-2
CDR3 DNA: TGCGCCAGCAGTCAAGACAGCCCTAAAGGCTACACCTTC
CDR3 protein: CASSQDSPKGYTF

D gene: .
V gene: TRBV28
clone size: few
J gene: TRBJ2-7
CDR3 DNA: TGTGCCAGCAGTCTAGGACTGGTGCAGTACTTC
CDR3 protein: CASSLGLVQYF

D gene: TRBD1
V gene: TRBV19
clone size: .
J gene: TRBJ1-5
CDR3 DNA: TGTGCCAGTAGTACCCGGGACAGACTTTACCAACTTAGCAATCAGCCCCAGCATTTT
CDR3 protein: CASSTRDRLYQLSNQPQHF

D gene: TRBD1
V gene: TRBV2
clone size: once
J gene: TRBJ1-2
CDR3 DNA: TGTGCCAGCACCGGGACAGGGAGCTATGGCTACACCTTC
CDR3 protein: CASTGTGSYGYTF

D gene: .
V gene: TRBV6-5
clone size: once
J gene: TRBJ1-1
CDR3 DNA: TGTGCCAGCAGTTCCGGACAGTACCCTCCCGAAGCTTTCTTT
CDR3 protein: CASSSGQYPPEAFF